This T cell receptor beta chain came from a study of OX40 agonist ivuxolimab in advanced cancers. The repertoire was sequenced with immunoSEQ multiplex PCR; TCRdb's copy has only in-frame clones and lacks some. Of tens of thousands of clones listed, around 89% are singletons. Per germline, CDR1 PRHDT and CDR2 FYEKMQ (reference sequence). V lost 5 bases and J lost 2, with 12 bases in between. This CDR3 is built from 14 residues. The clonotype was recovered from an adult with an advanced solid tumor such as melanoma, head and neck, liver or kidney cancer. The sequences come from CD4+ or CD8+ T cells sorted from blood, collected in a trial of the OX40 agonist ivuxolimab. The gene calls are TRBV13 and TRBJ1-1; D is undetermined. CDR3 amino acids: CASSPRGFNTEAFF. For the CDR3, the DNA is TGTGCCAGCAGCCCCCGGGGTTTCAACACTGAAGCTTTCTTT.